The rows below give T cell receptor beta chains drawn from one sample of a study of control samples from healthy donors and cancer patients. The repertoire was sequenced with immunoSEQ multiplex PCR; TCRdb's copy has only in-frame clones and lacks some. The table has roughly 450,000 clones, 75% to 95% seen once. Sequences were obtained from PBMCs. Source of these receptors: a man in his forties with head and neck cancer. Each CDR3 is given with its conserved first and last residue. A D gene is named only where the DNA matches it firmly. Size is stated for part of the rows, as once, few or many counts, or as a class when the clone is expanded.

>.|TRBV2|TRBJ2-5|TRBD1
CASSVLGTGSPETQYF
TGTGCCAGCAGTGTCCTCGGGACAGGGTCTCCAGAGACCCAGTACTTC
>.|TRBV5-5|TRBJ2-6|.
CASSLEGNSGANVLTF
TGTGCCAGCAGCTTGGAGGGAAACTCTGGGGCCAACGTCCTGACTTTC
>.|TRBV18|TRBJ2-2|.
CASSPGGVQGTGELFF
TGTGCCAGCTCACCTGGCGGAGTACAGGGCACCGGGGAGCTGTTTTTT
>.|TRBV11-1|TRBJ2-3|.
CASSLGGTTDTQYF
TGTGCCAGCAGCTTGGGCGGGACCACAGATACGCAGTATTTT
>.|TRBV7-3|TRBJ1-1|.
CASSLMSHTEAFF
TGTGCCAGCAGCTTAATGAGTCACACTGAAGCTTTCTTT
>.|TRBV7-9|TRBJ1-2|.
CASSLISYARDGYTF
TGTGCCAGCAGCTTAATCTCGTATGCGAGGGACGGCTACACCTTC
>.|TRBV29-1|TRBJ2-3|.
CSVTRSGADTQYF
TGCAGCGTTACCCGGAGTGGGGCAGATACGCAGTATTTT
>.|TRBV28|TRBJ2-2|.
CASSRSGSPNTGELFF
TGTGCCAGCAGTAGATCGGGGAGCCCTAACACCGGGGAGCTGTTTTTT
>.|TRBV9|TRBJ2-1|.
CASSARRDEQFF
TGTGCCAGCAGCGCGAGGCGTGATGAGCAGTTCTTC
>.|TRBV24-1|TRBJ2-2|TRBD1
CATSEHDRGNTGELFF
TGTGCCACCAGTGAACATGACAGGGGGAACACCGGGGAGCTGTTTTTT
>.|TRBV28|TRBJ1-6|.
CASSPRGFTLHF
TGTGCCAGCAGTCCCCGGGGGTTTACCCTCCACTTT
>.|TRBV19|TRBJ2-3|.
CASSIILAADTQYF
TGTGCCAGTAGTATTATACTAGCCGCAGATACGCAGTATTTT
>.|TRBV28|TRBJ2-7|TRBD1
CATRDRGAYEQYF
TGTGCCACCAGGGACAGGGGGGCCTACGAGCAGTACTTC
>.|TRBV28|TRBJ2-6|.
CASSGRYSGANVLTF
TGTGCCAGCAGTGGGAGGTACTCTGGGGCCAACGTCCTGACTTTC
>.|TRBV11-3|TRBJ2-3|.
CASSWESGGRDTQYF
TGTGCCAGCAGCTGGGAGTCGGGGGGCAGAGATACGCAGTATTTT
>.|TRBV2|TRBJ2-7|.
CASGDLGEQYF
TGTGCCAGCGGCGACTTGGGGGAGCAGTACTTC
>.|TRBV6-5|TRBJ1-1|.
CASSRGNTEAFF
TGTGCCAGCAGTAGGGGGAACACTGAAGCTTTCTTT
>once|TRBV10-1|TRBJ2-2|.
CASSVDPYTGELFF
TGCGCCAGCAGTGTGGACCCATACACCGGGGAGCTGTTTTTT
>few|TRBV5-1|TRBJ1-1|TRBD1
CASSLAGTGVDTEAFF
TGCGCCAGCAGCTTGGCAGGGACAGGGGTGGACACTGAAGCTTTCTTT
>.|TRBV29-1|TRBJ1-2|.
CSVGSSLHGYTF
TGCAGCGTTGGCAGCAGCCTCCATGGCTACACCTTC
>.|TRBV28|TRBJ1-2|TRBD1
CASSLGTGYGYTF
TGTGCCAGCAGTTTGGGGACAGGCTATGGCTACACCTTC
>.|TRBV5-8|TRBJ2-3|TRBD2
CASSPGGADTQYF
TGTGCCAGCAGCCCGGGGGGGGCAGATACGCAGTATTTT
>.|TRBV30|TRBJ2-7|.
CAWSQGGEQYF
TGTGCCTGGAGCCAGGGGGGAGAGCAGTACTTC